This T cell receptor beta chain derives from a study of naive and memory T cell subsets (dated by TCRdb to about 2017). Study-level background: Sorted naive and memory T cell subsets from peripheral blood were analyzed in the study using a UMI-based, open-source pipeline for TCR alpha and beta sequencing. IgG serology results and the functional CMV T cell responses were in complete agreement. RNA was DNase-treated and reverse transcribed with TCR constant-region primers, mostly using SuperScript III. Overall study outcomes, separate from this receptor: Naive repertoires, especially CD8, contained a few larger clonotypes, possibly memory cells re-expressing CD45RA. In both CD4 and CD8 cells, going from naive through CM, EM and EMRA, the Gini index went up while Shannon and inverse Simpson diversity went down. Once error correction was done, more than 90% of naive TCR sequences showed up just once, which made the naive abundance distributions much steeper than those of the memory subsets. RNA-based TCR counts may be affected by expression changes linked to T cell activation and differentiation. No ground truth was available to validate the repertoire findings for the naive and memory subsets. Single alpha or beta chain sequences, rather than paired alpha/beta receptors, were used to define clonotypes. A power law was followed by TCR abundance, with an exponent that differed between naive and memory subsets but was consistent across the three individuals.

Separate amplification of TCR alpha and beta chain libraries was performed from the second PCR step onward. To determine each donor's CMV status, fresh PBMCs were stimulated overnight with CMV viral lysate, and IFNgamma production from CD4+ T cells was then assessed. Miltenyi beads were used first to positively select CD4 T cells, and CD8 T cells were then positively selected from the CD4-negative fraction. After staining for CD3, CD4, CD8, CD45RA, CD27 and a live/dead dye, cells were sorted on a BD Aria II into four subsets based on CD45RA and CD27. A few healthy volunteers provided blood, and each donor's sample was split into CD4 and CD8 T cells and then further divided into four differentiation subsets. Around 0.11 L of peripheral blood was collected from each donor, and PBMC were isolated from the blood using Ficoll-Paque PLUS density-gradient centrifugation. The sorted cells were lysed in RLT buffer, after which RNA was extracted using a Qiagen RNeasy kit and kept at -80 degrees C.

This clonotype was observed a few times. Its antigen is unknown. No qualities accompany the bases; no much larger clone lies one base away. Trimming takes 6 bases off V and 5 bases off J; junction bases not matched to a gene: 6. The CDR3 has 13 amino acids, counting the end cysteine and phenylalanine. Just CDR3 DNA is preserved here, 39 bases in frame from base 1. The germline V gene provides CDR1 KGHSH and CDR2 LQKENI. The receptor library was made with UMI-ligation and nested PCR. The beta constant-region primer was an equimolar mix of two oligonucleotides covering both TRBC1 and TRBC2. The ligated cDNA went through four rounds of PCR with nested alpha and beta constant-region primers together with the SP2 primer. A single-stranded oligonucleotide containing the SP2 primer and a 12-nucleotide UMI was joined to the 3' end of the cDNA by T4 RNA ligase 1. The ligation reaction was kept at 16 degrees C for 20-24 hours. PCR2 was typically performed as a SYBR Green qPCR and was stopped at a predetermined threshold so that over-amplification was prevented. Agencourt AMPure XP magnetic beads were used for all purifications after the first. Libraries were quantified by Qubit and checked on a TapeStation, where a main peak was expected near 650 bp. The pooled libraries were sequenced on an Illumina MiSeq using v2 2x251 paired-end kits, which usually yielded roughly 1-2.2 million reads per sample. Libraries were pooled at around 4 nM per sample, and about 5-7% PhiX was added to improve cluster recognition. The source study handled its data this way. V and J genes were assigned to Demultiplexor-processed FASTQ reads by Decombinator through tag matching, with a single base-pair mismatch being allowed. Collapsinator relied on UMIs to fix sequencing errors as well as frequency errors caused by PCR heterogeneity. CDR3Translator translated TCRs and extracted CDR3s from the conserved cysteine to the FGXG phenylalanine, flagging non-productive sequences. Gini, Shannon entropy and inverse Simpson indices were calculated on repertoires that had been subsampled to equal numbers of UMI-defined TCRs. Within the linear range, a power law was fitted by maximum likelihood to the distributions of clonotype abundance. Similar UMI counts, unique TCR numbers and clonal distributions were obtained with the pipeline and with MIGEC on one naive CD8 sample. One analysis removed from the naive repertoire any naive TCRs that were also found in any memory subset from the same donor. Repertoires were searched for 7,322 CMV-associated CDR3 sequences compiled from VDJdb and a published dataset. TCRdb passed the public sequencing reads through fastp at Q25 and MiXCR, retaining productive beta sequences. Duplicate CDR3 protein sequences are folded into a single record with the most common DNA and genes. V and J calls and clone size were set by TCRdb, not the authors. This sample has tens of thousands of distinct CDR3 sequences in its table, and around 11% of those were observed once. Of the sample, just over 0.13% falls within the top ten clones.

This clonotype was sampled from a human donor in good health. The sequencing input was naive CD4+ T cells from blood. Explained via the paper, the cell subset or site label denotes: naive T cells, CD45RA high CD27+. Rearrangement joined TRBV18 to TRBJ2-5; TRBD1 agrees with 7 junctional bases. The DNA sequence reads TGTGCCAGCTCCACCGGACAGGACGAGACCCAGTACTTC. The translation is CASSTGQDETQYF.